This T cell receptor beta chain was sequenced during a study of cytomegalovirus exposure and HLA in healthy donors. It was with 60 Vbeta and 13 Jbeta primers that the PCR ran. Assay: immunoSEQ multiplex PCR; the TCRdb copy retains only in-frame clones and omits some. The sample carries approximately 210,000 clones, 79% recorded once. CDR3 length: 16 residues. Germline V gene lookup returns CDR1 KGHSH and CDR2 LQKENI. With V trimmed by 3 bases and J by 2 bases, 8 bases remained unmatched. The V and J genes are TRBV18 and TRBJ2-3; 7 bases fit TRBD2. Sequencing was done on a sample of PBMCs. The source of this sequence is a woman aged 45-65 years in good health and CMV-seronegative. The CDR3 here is CASSPLSGGSTDTQYF. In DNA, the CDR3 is TGTGCCAGCTCACCCCTTTCCGGGGGGTCCACAGATACGCAGTATTTT.